This T cell receptor beta chain originates from a study of beta chain features in type 1 diabetes. The wider study: Across every sample, 107,917,701 sorted cells were examined in total.

Staining for CD45RO/CCR7/CD25/CD127/CD95/CD27 allowed sorting of CD4+ naive, central memory, regulatory and stem cell-like memory cells. About this clone: Its antigen is currently unknown.

Study-level points and caveats: Patients with Type 1 diabetes showed moderately but significantly shorter TCRB CDR3s in all four CD4+ subsets.

The study reverse transcribed the entire isolated RNA, so it sequenced expressed TCRB transcripts. Sequencing was performed with immunoSEQ multiplex PCR; in TCRdb, only in-frame clones are kept and a portion is missing. The sample has tens of thousands of clones, around 68% seen once. The sequence was obtained from a woman aged 40 to 50 with type 1 diabetes. Input material: stem cell memory CD4+ T cells from blood.

CDR3 nucleotide sequence: TGTGCCAGCAGTTACGGGGCTGGAAGGCCCCAGCATTTT. Encoded protein: CASSYGAGRPQHF. This chain uses TRBV6-5 with TRBJ1-5; D possibly corresponds to TRBD1 (5 bases). This CDR3 contains 13 residues. Trimming left V 2 bases short and J 9 bases short, with 11 bases between. Germline V gene data show CDR1 as MNHEY and CDR2 as SVGAGI.